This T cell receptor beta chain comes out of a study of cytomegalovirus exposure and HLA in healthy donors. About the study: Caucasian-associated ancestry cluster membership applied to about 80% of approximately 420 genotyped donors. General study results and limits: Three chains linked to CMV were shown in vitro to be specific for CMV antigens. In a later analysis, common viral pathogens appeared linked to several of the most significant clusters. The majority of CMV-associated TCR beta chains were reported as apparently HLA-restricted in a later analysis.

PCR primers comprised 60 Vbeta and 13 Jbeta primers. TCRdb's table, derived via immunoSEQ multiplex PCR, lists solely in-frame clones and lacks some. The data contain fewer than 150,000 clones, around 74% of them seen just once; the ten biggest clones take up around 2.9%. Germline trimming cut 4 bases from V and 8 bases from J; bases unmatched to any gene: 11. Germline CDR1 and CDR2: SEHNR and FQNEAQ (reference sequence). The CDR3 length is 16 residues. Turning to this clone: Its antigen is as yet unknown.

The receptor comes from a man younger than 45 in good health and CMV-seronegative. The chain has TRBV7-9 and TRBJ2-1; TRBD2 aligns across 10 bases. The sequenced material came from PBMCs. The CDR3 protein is CASSSKTGLALHEQFF. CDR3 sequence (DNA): TGTGCCAGCAGCTCCAAAACGGGACTAGCGTTACATGAGCAGTTCTTC.